The present T cell receptor beta chain was sequenced within a study of blood T cells in healthy people across ages (dated by TCRdb to between 2015 and 2017). About the investigation overall: In model experiments, template switching captured about one uniquely barcoded TCR beta cDNA molecule for every two T cells. The study measured age-related changes in TCR beta repertoire diversity using deep sequencing normalized with unique cDNA molecular identifiers. Four age groups were formed from the donors: young (average roughly 15 years), middle-aged (around 39), aged (roughly 58) and long-lived (82). To avoid experimental bias, donors of different ages were spread randomly across the sequencing lanes. For two donors (one aged 18 to 29 and one aged 80 or older), the study analyzed two additional independent replicas of 1 million unique cDNA reads from the same blood draw.

Of note for this clonotype: Its antigen is currently not known. No much larger clone exists at a distance of one base, and base qualities are not known.

Libraries were built with 5' RACE. These reads were obtained on an Illumina HiSeq 2500. A second about 7 to 11 cycle PCR used a sample-barcoded 5' primer and a J-beta primer mix. A template-switch 5' adaptor carrying 12 random nucleotides introduced a unique molecular identifier onto each TCR beta cDNA molecule. At least 3 million CDR3-containing paired-end reads were obtained from each sample. All of the RNA was converted into first-strand cDNA using the Mint cDNA synthesis kit, with a TRBC-specific oligonucleotide serving as the primer. Following uracil-DNA glycosylase treatment, all cDNA underwent a first 18-cycle PCR with the universal primers M1SS and BC2_uni_R. From the authors' description of their analysis: Each sample was normalized by randomly selecting 1 million high-quality reads, each carrying a distinct molecular identifier. Reads with shared molecular identifiers were discarded instead of being binned into consensus sequences. MiTCR, run with a Q25 quality threshold and the strictest error-elimination algorithm, handled CDR3 identification, clonotype clustering and error correction. A nonparametric unseen species model with Euler transformation was used to estimate a lower bound on total TCR beta diversity. Using fastp at Q25 and MiXCR, TCRdb reprocessed the public reads and kept productive beta chains. Identical CDR3 proteins give one entry, which carries the most common genes and DNA. The V and J calls were determined by TCRdb, not by the authors. The sample table shows 1.5 million to 2 million distinct CDR3 sequences, and 28% are seen once. The leading ten clones occupy 7.7% of the sample.

V and J are trimmed by 3 bases and 1 base, and the gene matches miss 4 bases of the junction. Inclusive of the bounding cysteine and phenylalanine, the CDR3 is 15 residues long. Of all the DNA, just the CDR3 is kept, 45 bases in frame from base 1. On the study overall, not on this receptor specifically: Estimates of total diversity based on one million sequenced T cells were regarded as lower bounds and as underestimates. Observed TCR beta diversity per million T cells fell roughly linearly with age, and a significant reduction was already apparent by age about 43. There was a strong correlation between observed TCR beta diversity and the percentage of naive T cells measured by flow cytometry. Because donor CMV infection status was unknown, age-related changes in expanded clonotypes were potentially confounded. Compared with the aged group, the long-lived group had more naive CD4+ T cells, fewer expanded clones and increased TCR diversity, suggesting age selection. Because profiling used bulk unsorted PBMCs, naive and antigen-experienced compartments could not be compared conclusively.

Donors were 35 to 40 systemically healthy Caucasian individuals from Russia aged roughly 6 to 90 years. Around 10 milliliters of peripheral blood were collected from each donor into EDTA-treated Vacutainer tubes. Ficoll-Paque density-gradient centrifugation was used to isolate PBMCs, with at least 6.5 million per sample. Trizol reagent was used to extract total RNA from PBMCs, with at least 5.5 micrograms per sample. For every donor, flow cytometry on a PBMC aliquot measured the percentage of naive CD45RAhigh/CD27high T cells. The receptor's source is a woman in her thirties in good health. The receptor chain draws on TRBV12-3 or TRBV12-4 and TRBJ2-3, with TRBD2 matching 7 junction bases. Material: blood. The CDR3 reads as follows: CASSFQGGGTDTQYF. The DNA reads as follows: TGTGCCAGCAGTTTTCAGGGAGGGGGCACAGATACGCAGTATTTT.